This T cell receptor beta chain is drawn from a study of beta chain features in type 1 diabetes. The CDR3 contains 14 residues. Germline V CDR1 and CDR2: SGHRS, YFSETQ. Trimming shortened V by 4 bases and J by 2 bases, and 12 bases separated the two germline ends. This clone was picked up a small number of times. Other DNA sequences from this sample encode an identical CDR3 as well. Of the isolated RNA, all was reverse transcribed, and so the sequenced material was expressed TCRB transcripts. About 3.5 million reads per sample on average were obtained from naive, central memory and regulatory T cell samples. Assay used: immunoSEQ multiplex PCR; TCRdb lists only in-frame clones, some missing. The profile covers approximately 140,000 clones, with about a tenth appearing a single time and 0.55% to 0.65% taken by the ten largest.

The sample taken for sequencing was central memory CD4+ T cells from blood. The sequence was collected from a middle-aged woman in good health. The chain is built from TRBV5-1 and TRBJ1-2, with a tentative D call TRBD1 (6 bases). CDR3 amino acids: CASSPRTDNYGYTF. The CDR3, as DNA: TGCGCCAGCAGCCCGCGGACAGACAACTATGGCTACACCTTC.